The present entry profiles one T cell receptor beta chain with its context. This clonotype was seen a few times. Its antigen has not been determined. No base quality values were provided; no much bigger clone lies one nucleotide off. The entry originates in a study of molecular identifiers for immune sequencing clone quantification (dated by TCRdb to about 2018). As for the study more broadly: In a replicate experiment, RNA from roughly 20,000 or 100,000 naive CD8 T cells was split into five aliquots, four of which were sequenced. This methods study used CD8 T cells to benchmark TCR RNA copy counting and molecular-identifier clustering-based TCR repertoire sequencing (MIDCIRS).

What the authors observed across the whole study: Spiked-in Jurkat TCR RNA equal to a single cell's worth was reported to be detectable even within 1,100,000 naive CD8 T cells. Clones above 20 RNA copies held over 99% of molecules in CMV-specific effector cells but under 1% in naive cells. Highly expanded clone sizes could be underestimated if identical TCR molecules share a barcode. Spiked-in Jurkat TCR RNA (around eleven copies' worth), which is not part of the donor repertoire, was contained in the naive libraries. Around 2.8 recovered TCR RNA copies per cell were obtained by modeling, versus around 9.8 by digital PCR, implying a capture efficiency of approximately 30%. When barcode sub-clustering was not used, chimeric consensus sequences inflated TCR diversity, with chimeras reaching as high as 47%.

Libraries of naive CD8 T cells were built from anywhere between about 17,000 and 1,000,000 sorted cells, with 10%, 30% or 50% of the purified RNA used. Naive CD8 T cells were FACS-sorted as CD8+CD4-CCR7+CD45RA+ on a BD FACSAria II into RLT Plus buffer. To test detection sensitivity, Jurkat RNA equal to 9 to 10 TCR copies was added to samples of about 19,000-1,100,000 naive CD8 T cells. CD8 T cells were enriched using RosetteSep CD8+ T Cell Enrichment Cocktail and Ficoll-Paque, and the enriched cells then underwent ACK red cell lysis. Library generation was performed with PCR. The sample was run on an Illumina HiSeq 4000. Bulk TCR libraries were generated as previously described, with the TCR primers listed in Table S5 used. The Qiagen AllPrep DNA/RNA kit was used to purify total RNA. Before any analysis, reads coming from multiple sequencing runs of the same library were combined into one pool. The authors processed their data as follows. Reads were retained only if the reads had an exact TCR constant sequence, and the retained reads were trimmed to 150 nt and grouped according to their 12-nt molecular barcodes. Reads in each barcode group were sub-clustered using a 15% Levenshtein threshold, and a quality-weighted consensus sequence was built for each RNA molecule. Non-functional sequences were removed, as were lower-count sequences one edit away from another. Based on a fit of two negative binomial distributions, barcode sub-clusters having less than 20% of the maximum read count were discarded. TCRdb trimmed public reads at Q25 via fastp, called clones via MiXCR and kept in-frame beta chains. Records with the same CDR3 protein are collapsed into one entry carrying the most frequent genes and DNA. TCRdb, not the original authors, processed these V and J calls. In all, the sample holds some 65,000 distinct CDR3 sequences, and around 20% of those were seen once. Around 1.5% of the sample goes to the ten largest clones.

The sequencing sample was made of naive CD8+ T cells from blood, with Jurkat cell RNA spiked in. This specimen's cell subset or site label, per the study, means: FACS-sorted CD8+CD4-CCR7+CD45RA+ naive T cells. This TCR derives from a human donor in good health. Some libraries in this study had Jurkat cell RNA spiked in.

The CDR3 here reads CSARGERDPYNEQFF. Read as DNA, the sequence is TGCAGTGCTAGAGGTGAGCGGGACCCCTACAATGAGCAGTTCTTC. The rearrangement joined TRBV20-1 to TRBJ2-1, with 7 junctional bases fitting TRBD2. The CDR3 runs 15 amino acids, cysteine and phenylalanine included. CDR3 DNA only is kept here, 45 bases in frame from base 1. Here V drops 1 base and J drops 2 bases, and the junction holds 5 bases not matched to any gene. Sequences DFQATT (CDR1) and SNEGSKA (CDR2) are obtained from the germline V gene (reference sequence).